This T cell receptor (beta chain) was retrieved from a study of T cell responses to AZD1222 COVID-19 vaccine. The study, taken as a whole, reports: Females made up more of the donors, who were largely white British, and clonal diversity may have come out too low.

To note about this clone: The antigen is unknown.

Sequenced by immunoSEQ multiplex PCR; TCRdb stores in-frame clones only, minus some. The data contain approximately 200,000 clones, about nine tenths of them singletons. CDR3 size: 15 residues. The germline V gene encodes CDR1 SGHVS and CDR2 FQNEAQ. V was shortened by 2 bases and J by 3 bases, with 13 bases between the two germline ends. The sample in question was peripheral blood, obtained 28 days after the second AZD1222 dose. V usage is TRBV7-8 and J usage is TRBJ1-1; D not resolved. This TCR was recovered from an adult who received the AZD1222 COVID-19 vaccine. CDR3 region: CASSLRYIWDTEAFF. CDR3 DNA sequence: TGTGCCAGCAGCTTAAGGTACATTTGGGACACTGAAGCTTTCTTT.